These 24 T cell receptor beta chains share one sample of origin, sequenced in a study of cytomegalovirus exposure and HLA in healthy donors. The PCR was carried out with 60 Vbeta primers and 13 Jbeta primers. TCRdb's table, derived via immunoSEQ multiplex PCR, lists solely in-frame clones and lacks some. Among roughly 120,000 clones listed, roughly four fifths were seen once. The sequenced material came from PBMCs. These receptors came from a man aged 50-60 years in good health and CMV-seronegative.

CDR3 region: CASLEDKAYEQYF. The CDR3 bases are TGTGCCAGCCTTGAGGACAAGGCCTACGAGCAGTACTTC. The chain is built from TRBV2 and TRBJ2-7; D is perhaps TRBD1 (5 bases). The CDR3 extends over 13 amino acids. Trimming took 8 bases from V and 2 from J, leaving 13 bases between them. Per germline, CDR1 SNHLY and CDR2 FYNNEI.

This clone was observed a handful of times. The chain carries TRBV18 and TRBJ2-5, with D perhaps matching TRBD2 (5 bases). Judging by the DNA end, TRBJ2-7 fits better; the J call may be wrong. Germline CDR1 and CDR2: KGHSH and LQKENI. The CDR3 totals 14 residues. The CDR3 sequence is CASSPTGSSYEQYF. The DNA for the CDR3 is TGTGCCAGCTCACCAACGGGGTCCTCCTACGAGCAGTACTTC.

This chain uses TRBV7-3 with TRBJ2-1; the D gene is possibly TRBD2 (6 bases). The CDR3 has 16 residues. Germline V gives CDR1 SGHTA, CDR2 FQGTGA. V shed 1 base and J shed 9 bases, with 19 bases lying between them. The CDR3 DNA follows: TGTGCCAGCAGCTTAAACGGAGGCAGGGCCGGGGGTGAGCAGTTCTTC. Its translation: CASSLNGGRAGGEQFF.

This chain joins TRBV19 and TRBJ1-1; D possibly corresponds to TRBD1 (5 bases). Trimming pared 5 bases from V and 3 bases from J, leaving 13 bases between. This CDR3 has 14 amino acids. Germline CDR1 reads LNHDA; CDR2 reads SQIVND (reference sequence). In DNA, the CDR3 is TGTGCCAGTAGTCGAACAAGGGGTGACACTGAAGCTTTCTTT. The encoded protein is CASSRTRGDTEAFF. The entire variable domain, with the rest obtained from reference TRBV19 and TRBJ1-1, is as follows: DGGITQSPKYLFRKEGQNVTLSCEQNLNHDAMYWYRQDPGQGLRLIYYSQIVNDFQKGDIAEGYSVSREKKESFPLTVTSAQKNPTAFYLCASSRTRGDTEAFFGQGTRLTVV.

Comment on this clone: The same CDR3 arises from other DNA sequences in this sample as well. This CDR3 reads CASSWDGGDGYTF. The CDR3 DNA follows: TGTGCCAGCAGTTGGGACGGGGGGGATGGCTACACCTTC. V usage is TRBV7-8 and J usage is TRBJ1-2; a weak D match, TRBD1 (5 bases). This CDR3 comprises 13 residues. Germline assignment: CDR1 SGHVS and CDR2 FQNEAQ. V was shortened by 6 bases and J by 6 bases, with 14 bases between the two germline ends.

The CDR3 DNA reads as TGCGCCAGCAGTCCCGAACGACAGACAGATACGCAGTATTTT. Protein: CASSPERQTDTQYF. The chain is built from TRBV5-1 and TRBJ2-3, with D possibly being TRBD1 (5 bases). V was shortened by 5 bases and J by 3 bases, with 13 bases between the two germline ends. Germline CDR1 SGHRS, CDR2 YFSETQ. CDR3 length equals 14 residues.

The V call is TRBV7-6, the J call TRBJ1-2; possible D gene TRBD1, 5 bases. The CDR3 runs to 14 residues. The V end was cut by 1 base, the J end by 2 bases, with 8 bases between. CDR1 and CDR2 (germline): SGHVS, FNYEAQ. DNA for the CDR3: TGTGCCAGCAGCTTAGGCAGGGAAAACTATGGCTACACCTTC. It specifies CASSLGRENYGYTF. Looking up the rest from reference TRBV7-6 and TRBJ1-2 gives the full variable domain: GAGVSQSPRYKVTKRGQDVALRCDPISGHVSLYWYRQALGQGPEFLTYFNYEAQQDKSGLPNDRFSAERPEGSISTLTIQRTEQRDSAMYRCASSLGRENYGYTFGSGTRLTVV.

The chain is built from TRBV14 and TRBJ2-2; D is unresolved. The germline gives CDR1 SGHDN, CDR2 FVKESK. V was cut by 7 bases and J by 4 bases, with 13 bases left in between. CDR3 size: 14 residues. The CDR3 here is CASTDFRVTGELFF. The CDR3 DNA is TGTGCCAGCACCGACTTTCGGGTCACCGGGGAGCTGTTTTTT.

This clone was recorded only once. This chain links TRBV18 with TRBJ2-1; 11 bases are shared with TRBD2. The CDR3 runs to 17 residues. Germline loops: CDR1 KGHSH, CDR2 LQKENI. Trimming at V came to 2 bases and at J to 7 bases, leaving 10 bases not matched to a gene. The CDR3 bases are TGTGCCAGCTCACCAAGTAGCGGGGGGGCATCTACGAATGAGCAGTTCTTC. Protein: CASSPSSGGASTNEQFF.

The chain uses TRBV2 and TRBJ2-7; no reliable D call. This CDR3 region has 12 residues. V lost 8 bases and J 4 bases, leaving 12 bases between the germline ends. Germline V gene sequence: CDR1 SNHLY, CDR2 FYNNEI. The CDR3 region has the DNA TGTGCCAGCCAACCGGCCGGGTACGAGCAGTACGTC. This translates into CASQPAGYEQYV.

V gene TRBV27 combines with J gene TRBJ1-1; 8 nucleotides agree with TRBD1. CDR3 length: 15 amino acids. The germline V gene encodes CDR1 MNHEY and CDR2 SMNVEV (reference sequence). Trimming at V came to 4 bases and at J to 1 base, leaving 5 bases not matched to a gene. The CDR3 DNA reads TGTGCCAGCAGTTCAGAGACAGGGGCGAACACTGAAGCTTTCTTT. Translation: CASSSETGANTEAFF.

The chain carries TRBV10-3 and TRBJ1-2, with D unclear. The V gene lost 3 bases and the J gene lost 2 bases, with 10 bases spanning the gap. This CDR3 has 14 amino acids. Germline-derived CDR1 and CDR2 are ENHRY and SYGVKD. The CDR3 protein is CAISEPVENYGYTF. The CDR3 DNA reads TGTGCCATCAGTGAACCGGTCGAAAACTATGGCTACACCTTC.

This clone has just a few counts. The chain is built from TRBV28 and TRBJ1-5; D might be TRBD1 (5 bases). The ends were cut back, 3 bases at V and 4 bases at J, with 7 bases in the middle. Germline V CDR1 and CDR2: MDHEN, SYDVKM. The CDR3 covers 13 residues. The CDR3 protein is CASSFGTNQPQHF. The CDR3 bases are TGTGCCAGCAGTTTCGGGACTAATCAGCCCCAGCATTTT. The entire variable domain, with the rest obtained from reference TRBV28 and TRBJ1-5, is as follows: DVKVTQSSRYLVKRTGEKVFLECVQDMDHENMFWYRQDPGLGLRLIYFSYDVKMKEKGDIPEGYSVSREKKERFSLILESASTNQTSMYLCASSFGTNQPQHFGDGTRLSIL.

This clone was detected only a few times. The chain carries TRBV4-1 and TRBJ2-5; possibly TRBD1 for D (5 bases). Germline V gene lookup returns CDR1 MGHRA and CDR2 YSYEKL. The CDR3 is 12 residues long. Trimming cost V 3 bases and J 5 bases, with 7 bases left between them. The CDR3 bases are TGCGCCAGCAGCCACAACAGGGAGACCCAGTACTTC. This translates into CASSHNRETQYF.

This sequence joins TRBV18 and TRBJ1-6; 7 bases fit TRBD1. The CDR3 spans 14 residues. Losses at the gene ends were 4 bases for V and 7 bases for J; bases not matched to a gene: 4. Looked up from germline, CDR1 is KGHSH and CDR2 is LQKENI. The CDR3 region is CASSLDRQNSPLHF. The CDR3 nucleotides read TGTGCCAGCTCACTGGACAGGCAGAATTCACCCCTCCACTTT.

In DNA, the CDR3 is TGTGCCACTGGACAGGGGACTGAAGCTTTCTTT. Protein sequence: CATGQGTEAFF. The V call is TRBV19, the J call TRBJ1-1, with 9 bases that match TRBD1. Trimming at V came to 10 bases and at J to 5 bases, leaving 2 bases not matched to a gene. Germline loops: CDR1 LNHDA, CDR2 SQIVND (reference sequence). The CDR3 extends over 11 amino acids. The whole variable domain, remainder taken from reference TRBV19 and TRBJ1-1, is DGGITQSPKYLFRKEGQNVTLSCEQNLNHDAMYWYRQDPGQGLRLIYYSQIVNDFQKGDIAEGYSVSREKKESFPLTVTSAQKNPTAFYLCATGQGTEAFFGQGTRLTVV.

V is TRBV19 and J is TRBJ1-2; possibly TRBD1 for D (5 bases). The ends were cut back, 11 bases at V and 0 bases at J, with 19 bases in the middle. CDR3 size: 15 residues. Germline V gene data show CDR1 as LNHDA and CDR2 as SQIVND (reference sequence). CDR3 protein: CASGGADPANYGYTF. The CDR3 nucleotides read TGTGCCTCCGGCGGGGCAGACCCAGCTAACTATGGCTACACCTTC.

This CDR3 is CASSLSQVRGTEAFF. The CDR3 DNA reads as TGCGCCAGCAGCTTATCCCAGGTCCGGGGTACTGAAGCTTTCTTT. The rearrangement links TRBV5-1 to TRBJ1-1; D gene uncertain. V was shortened by 2 bases and J by 5 bases, with 16 bases between the two germline ends. CDR1 is SGHRS and CDR2 is YFSETQ in the germline V gene. The CDR3 runs to 15 residues.

This clone appeared a few times. The genes are TRBV9 and TRBJ1-3, with TRBD1 matching 8 bases. J was trimmed by 4 bases and V by 0 bases; bases with no gene match: 6. CDR3 length equals 16 residues. CDR1 SGDLS and CDR2 YYNGEE come from the germline V gene. For the CDR3, the DNA is TGTGCCAGCAGCGTAGCGGACAGGGCTGGCGGAAACACCATATATTTT. Residues: CASSVADRAGGNTIYF. Together with reference TRBV9 and TRBJ1-3, the CDR3 gives the full variable domain: DSGVTQTPKHLITATGQRVTLRCSPRSGDLSVYWYQQSLDQGLQFLIQYYNGEERAKGNILERFSAQQFPDLHSELNLSSLELGDSALYFCASSVADRAGGNTIYFGEGSWLTVV.

This sequence joins TRBV2 and TRBJ2-7, with D perhaps TRBD2 (6 bases). This CDR3 comprises 13 residues. Germline CDR1 is SNHLY and CDR2 is FYNNEI. Between the trimmed V and J ends, which lost 7 bases and 5 bases, there was a span of 15 bases. The CDR3 DNA reads as TGTGCCAGCAACCCTAGCGAGTTCCACGAGCAGTACTTC. Translating it yields CASNPSEFHEQYF.

V is TRBV5-1 and J is TRBJ2-2; TRBD2 might be the D (6 bases). Germline V gene data show CDR1 as SGHRS and CDR2 as YFSETQ. The CDR3 is made up of 16 amino acids. Between the trimmed V and J ends, which lost 4 bases and 4 bases, there was a span of 17 bases. CDR3 in DNA: TGCGCCAGCAGCCCTAGGGTTGGGGGAGGCACCGGGGAGCTGTTTTTT. Amino acid sequence: CASSPRVGGGTGELFF.

The V gene is TRBV28, the J gene TRBJ1-5; D may be TRBD1 (6 bases). Germline V CDR1 and CDR2: MDHEN, SYDVKM. The CDR3 runs to 16 residues. V lost 5 bases and J lost 3, with 17 bases in between. CDR3 in DNA: TGTGCCAGCAGTCCACAGGGAAAAGGGGTCAATCAGCCCCAGCATTTT. It encodes CASSPQGKGVNQPQHF. The full variable domain, with the rest looked up from reference TRBV28 and TRBJ1-5, is DVKVTQSSRYLVKRTGEKVFLECVQDMDHENMFWYRQDPGLGLRLIYFSYDVKMKEKGDIPEGYSVSREKKERFSLILESASTNQTSMYLCASSPQGKGVNQPQHFGDGTRLSIL.

The rearrangement uses TRBV6-6 and TRBJ2-2; 9 nucleotides line up with TRBD1. Per the germline V gene, CDR1 is MNHNY and CDR2 is SVGAGI (reference sequence). V shed 5 bases and J 16 bases; nucleotides not matched to a gene: 8. CDR3 length: 12 residues. The CDR3 region has the DNA TGTGCCAGCAGTGGTCCGGGACAGGGCGCGTTTTTT. Its protein product is CASSGPGQGAFF.

Regarding this clone: An end of the junction differs from the germline gene, which may be a read error. This rearrangement joins TRBV2 to TRBJ2-7; 7 nucleotides line up with TRBD1. Germline CDR1 reads SNHLY; CDR2 reads FYNNEI. This CDR3 spans 11 amino acids. The CDR3 DNA reads as TGTGCCAGCAGGAGGGGGACAGAAACTATCTTC. It encodes CASRRGTETIF.